The 6 T cell receptor beta chains below were found in one sample sequenced in a study of blood T cell repertoires in COVID-19 (dated by TCRdb to the early 2020s). The method behind the library was the immunoSEQ multiplex PCR assay. The table comes from immuneACCESS by way of TCRdb, which keeps in-frame sequences with V and J called. Part of the clones is missing from these tables; in studies checked, under half for an unresolved V gene and the rest for unknown reasons. This sample is represented by some 110,000 clones; approximately 83% of them were singletons. In total, the top ten clones hold approximately 0.77% of the sample. What was sequenced was peripheral blood. The receptors originated from a woman in her seventies with acute or convalescent COVID-19.

The V gene is TRBV19, the J gene TRBJ1-1; TRBD1 agrees at 7 bases. The CDR3 consists of 14 residues. Germline CDR1 reads LNHDA; CDR2 reads SQIVND (reference sequence). Trimming at V came to 8 bases and at J to 7 bases, leaving 13 bases not matched to a gene. CDR3 DNA sequence: TGTGCCAGTGACAACCGAGGGGGCTTGGATGAAGCTTTCTTT. As protein: CASDNRGGLDEAFF.

The V gene is TRBV19, the J gene TRBJ1-5, with a weak D call TRBD1 (6 bases). Per the germline V gene, CDR1 is LNHDA and CDR2 is SQIVND (reference sequence). V shed 1 base and J shed 9 bases, with 16 bases lying between them. This CDR3 comprises 15 residues. The CDR3 loop is CASSIGTAGEGPQHF. CDR3 DNA sequence: TGTGCCAGTAGTATAGGTACGGCAGGGGAAGGGCCCCAGCATTTT.

The chain carries TRBV19 and TRBJ2-3, with TRBD1 as a possible D gene (6 bases). With 1 base removed from V and 1 base from J, the gap between germline ends came to 6 bases. This CDR3 contains 14 residues. The germline V gene encodes CDR1 LNHDA and CDR2 SQIVND (reference sequence). The CDR3 protein is CASSIGQGTDTQYF. CDR3 in DNA: TGTGCCAGTAGTATAGGACAGGGCACAGATACGCAGTATTTT.

This clone was counted once. J is TRBJ1-5 and V is TRBV10-3; D perhaps matches TRBD1 (6 bases). This CDR3 comprises 15 residues. Trimming cost V 1 base and J 3 bases, with 10 bases left between them. Germline V CDR1 and CDR2: ENHRY, SYGVKD. The CDR3 nucleotides are TGTGCCATCAGTGAGTTGTCAGGGGCCAATCAGCCCCAGCATTTT. Amino acids: CAISELSGANQPQHF.

This clone was observed a single time. The gene calls are TRBV6-5 and TRBJ2-2, with D possibly being TRBD1 (6 bases). The CDR3 runs to 14 residues. With 2 bases removed from V and 5 bases from J, the gap between germline ends came to 9 bases. Germline CDR1 MNHEY, CDR2 SVGAGI. The CDR3 spells CASSYLDRTGELFF. DNA for the CDR3: TGTGCCAGCAGTTACCTGGACAGAACCGGGGAGCTGTTTTTT.

The V call is TRBV28, the J call TRBJ2-1; 9 nucleotides align to TRBD2. Germline assignment: CDR1 MDHEN and CDR2 SYDVKM. The CDR3 is 16 amino acids. V trimming: 5 bases; J trimming: 7 bases; junction bases outside the gene matches: 12. CDR3: CASSALGSGSRNEQFF. The CDR3 coding sequence is TGTGCCAGCAGTGCCCTAGGTAGCGGGAGTAGGAATGAGCAGTTCTTC.